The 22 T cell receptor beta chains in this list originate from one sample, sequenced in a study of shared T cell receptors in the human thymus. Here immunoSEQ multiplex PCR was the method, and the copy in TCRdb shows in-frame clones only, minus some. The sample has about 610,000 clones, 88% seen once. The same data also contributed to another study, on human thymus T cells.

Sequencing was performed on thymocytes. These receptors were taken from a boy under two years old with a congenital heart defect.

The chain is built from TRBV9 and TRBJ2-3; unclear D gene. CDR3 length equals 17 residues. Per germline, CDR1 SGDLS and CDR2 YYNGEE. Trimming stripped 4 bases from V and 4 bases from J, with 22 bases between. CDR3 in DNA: TGTGCCAGCAGCCAAAGTACCGAGACAAGTGGTTCAGATACGCAGTATTTT. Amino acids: CASSQSTETSGSDTQYF.

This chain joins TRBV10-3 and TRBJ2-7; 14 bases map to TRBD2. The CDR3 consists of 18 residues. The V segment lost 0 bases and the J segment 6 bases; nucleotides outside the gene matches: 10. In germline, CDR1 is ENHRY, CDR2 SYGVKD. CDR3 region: CAISESRLAGGPRPEQYF. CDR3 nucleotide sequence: TGTGCCATCAGTGAGTCAAGACTAGCGGGAGGGCCGAGACCCGAGCAGTACTTC.

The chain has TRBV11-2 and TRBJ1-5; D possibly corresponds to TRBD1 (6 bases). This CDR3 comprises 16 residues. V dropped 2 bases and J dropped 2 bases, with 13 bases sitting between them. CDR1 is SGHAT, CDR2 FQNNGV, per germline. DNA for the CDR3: TGTGCCAGCAGCTTAAATAAGGGGGGGGGCAATCAGCCCCAGCATTTT. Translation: CASSLNKGGGNQPQHF.

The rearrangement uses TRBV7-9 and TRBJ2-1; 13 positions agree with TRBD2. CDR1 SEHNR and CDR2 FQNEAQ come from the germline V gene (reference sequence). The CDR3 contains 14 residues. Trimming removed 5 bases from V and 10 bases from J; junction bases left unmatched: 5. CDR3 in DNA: TGTGCCAGCAGCCCTGGACTAGCGGGAGTCGAGCAGTTCTTC. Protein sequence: CASSPGLAGVEQFF.

CDR3 protein: CASTVSLAGGLEQYF. The CDR3 region has the DNA TGTGCCAGCACCGTCTCACTAGCGGGAGGGCTGGAGCAGTACTTC. This sequence joins TRBV13 and TRBJ2-7; 13 nucleotides match TRBD2. Germline V lookup: CDR1 PRHDT, CDR2 FYEKMQ (reference sequence). CDR3 length equals 15 residues. With V trimmed by 7 bases and J by 7 bases, 10 bases remained unmatched.

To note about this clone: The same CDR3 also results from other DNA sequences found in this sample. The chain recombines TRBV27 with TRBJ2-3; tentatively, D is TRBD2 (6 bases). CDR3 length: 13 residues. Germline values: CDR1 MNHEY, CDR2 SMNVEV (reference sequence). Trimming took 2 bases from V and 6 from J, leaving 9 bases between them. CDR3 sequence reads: CASSLGGVDTQYF. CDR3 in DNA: TGTGCCAGCAGTTTAGGAGGGGTGGATACGCAGTATTTT.

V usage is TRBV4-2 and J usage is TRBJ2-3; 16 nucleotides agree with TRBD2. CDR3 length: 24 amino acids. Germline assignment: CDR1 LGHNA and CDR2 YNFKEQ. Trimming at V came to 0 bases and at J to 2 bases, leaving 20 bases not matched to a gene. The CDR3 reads CASSQDQEGLAGGGHRENTDTQYF. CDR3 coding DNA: TGTGCCAGCAGCCAAGATCAGGAGGGACTAGCGGGAGGGGGGCATAGGGAAAACACAGATACGCAGTATTTT.

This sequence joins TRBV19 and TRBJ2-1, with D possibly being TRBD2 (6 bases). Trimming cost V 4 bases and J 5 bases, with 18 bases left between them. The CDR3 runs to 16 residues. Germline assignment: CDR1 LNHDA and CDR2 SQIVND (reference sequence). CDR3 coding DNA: TGTGCCAGTAGTAAGCCCCCCAGGGAGGACCACAATGAGCAGTTCTTC. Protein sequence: CASSKPPREDHNEQFF.

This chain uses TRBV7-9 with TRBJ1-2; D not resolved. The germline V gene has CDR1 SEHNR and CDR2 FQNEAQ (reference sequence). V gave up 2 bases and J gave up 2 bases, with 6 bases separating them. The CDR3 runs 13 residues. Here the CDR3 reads CASSLTLNYGYTF. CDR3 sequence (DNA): TGTGCCAGCAGCTTAACTCTGAACTATGGCTACACCTTC.

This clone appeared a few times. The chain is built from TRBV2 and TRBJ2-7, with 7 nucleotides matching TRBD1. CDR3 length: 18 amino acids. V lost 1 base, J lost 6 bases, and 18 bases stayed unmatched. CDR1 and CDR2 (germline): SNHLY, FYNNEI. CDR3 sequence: CASSEGGRPGQFEGEQYF. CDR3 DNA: TGTGCCAGCAGTGAAGGGGGTCGCCCGGGACAGTTTGAGGGCGAGCAGTACTTC.

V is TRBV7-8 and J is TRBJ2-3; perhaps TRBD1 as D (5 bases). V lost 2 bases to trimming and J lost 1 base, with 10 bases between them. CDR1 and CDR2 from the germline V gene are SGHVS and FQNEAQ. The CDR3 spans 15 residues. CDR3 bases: TGTGCCAGCAGCTTAAGGGGCCCCCGCACAGATACGCAGTATTTT. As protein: CASSLRGPRTDTQYF.

DNA of the CDR3: TGTGCCAGCAGCTTAGATGAGGGCAGAGATAATTCACCCCTCCACTTT. Its translation is CASSLDEGRDNSPLHF. This chain links TRBV11-2 with TRBJ1-6; D is undetermined. Trimming cost V 0 bases and J 5 bases, with 11 bases left between them. Germline CDR1 reads SGHAT; CDR2 reads FQNNGV. The CDR3 is 16 amino acids.

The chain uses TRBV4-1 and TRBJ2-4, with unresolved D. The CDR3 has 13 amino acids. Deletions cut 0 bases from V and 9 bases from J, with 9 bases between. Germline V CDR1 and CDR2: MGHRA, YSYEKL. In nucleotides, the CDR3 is TGCGCCAGCAGCCAAGACTCTACCGGCATTCAGTACTTC. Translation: CASSQDSTGIQYF.

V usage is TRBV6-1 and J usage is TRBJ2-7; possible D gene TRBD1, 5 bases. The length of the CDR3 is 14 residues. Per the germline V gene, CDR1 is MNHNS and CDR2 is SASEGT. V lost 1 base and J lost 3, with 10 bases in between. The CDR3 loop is CASSEGAGHYEQYF. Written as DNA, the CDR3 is TGTGCCAGCAGTGAAGGGGCAGGGCACTACGAGCAGTACTTC.

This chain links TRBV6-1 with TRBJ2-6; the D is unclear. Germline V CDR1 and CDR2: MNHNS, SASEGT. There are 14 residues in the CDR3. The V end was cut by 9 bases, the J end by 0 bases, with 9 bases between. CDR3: CARHQDSGANVLTF. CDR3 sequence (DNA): TGTGCCAGGCATCAGGACTCTGGGGCCAACGTCCTGACTTTC.

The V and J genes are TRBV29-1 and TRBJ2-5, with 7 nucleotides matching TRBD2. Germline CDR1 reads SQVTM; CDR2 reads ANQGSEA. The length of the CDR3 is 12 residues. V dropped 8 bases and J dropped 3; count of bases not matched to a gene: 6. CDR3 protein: CSSGGGEETQYF. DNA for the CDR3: TGCAGCTCCGGGGGAGGGGAAGAGACCCAGTACTTC. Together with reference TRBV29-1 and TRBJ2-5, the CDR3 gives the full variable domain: SAVISQKPSRDICQRGTSLTIQCQVDSQVTMMFWYRQQPGQSLTLIATANQGSEATYESGFVIDKFPISRPNLTFSTLTVSNMSPEDSSIYLCSSGGGEETQYFGPGTRLLVL.

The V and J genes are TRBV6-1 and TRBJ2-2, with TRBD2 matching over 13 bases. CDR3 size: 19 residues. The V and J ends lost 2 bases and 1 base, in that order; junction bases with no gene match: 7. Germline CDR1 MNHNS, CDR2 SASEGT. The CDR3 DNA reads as TGTGCCAGCAGTGAACGGACTAGCGGGAGTCGATGGAACACCGGGGAGCTGTTTTTT. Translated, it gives CASSERTSGSRWNTGELFF.

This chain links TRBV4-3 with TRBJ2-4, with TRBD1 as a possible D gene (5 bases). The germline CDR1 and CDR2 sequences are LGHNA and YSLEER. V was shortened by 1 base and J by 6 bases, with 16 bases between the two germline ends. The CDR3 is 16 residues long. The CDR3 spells CASSQVTSPDRNIQYF. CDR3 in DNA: TGCGCCAGCAGCCAAGTCACCTCCCCCGACAGAAACATTCAGTACTTC.

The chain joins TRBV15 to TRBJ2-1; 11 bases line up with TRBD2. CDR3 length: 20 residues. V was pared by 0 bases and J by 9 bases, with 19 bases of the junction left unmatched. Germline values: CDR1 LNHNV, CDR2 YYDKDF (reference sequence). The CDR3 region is CATSRDPPLLLAGVTSEQFF. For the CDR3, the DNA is TGTGCCACCAGCAGAGATCCGCCCCTGCTACTAGCGGGAGTTACAAGTGAGCAGTTCTTC. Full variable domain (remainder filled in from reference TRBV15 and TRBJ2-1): DAMVIQNPRYQVTQFGKPVTLSCSQTLNHNVMYWYQQKSSQAPKLLFHYYDKDFNNEADTPDNFQSRRPNTSFCFLDIRSPGLGDTAMYLCATSRDPPLLLAGVTSEQFFGPGTRLTVL.

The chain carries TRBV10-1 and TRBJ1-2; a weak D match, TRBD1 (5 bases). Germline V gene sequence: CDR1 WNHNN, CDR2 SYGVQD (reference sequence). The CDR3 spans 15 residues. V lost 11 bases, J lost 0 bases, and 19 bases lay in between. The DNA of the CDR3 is TGCGCCCGCTTGTGGGGCGAATGGGCTAACTATGGCTACACCTTC. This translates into CARLWGEWANYGYTF.

In nucleotides, the CDR3 is TGTGCCAGCAGTCACGAGCGGGGACCCTACGAGCAGTACTTC. Residues: CASSHERGPYEQYF. The chain carries TRBV7-9 and TRBJ2-7, with 7 positions matching TRBD2. Germline lookup yields CDR1 SEHNR and CDR2 FQNEAQ (reference sequence). The junction had 7 bases not matched to a gene; V was cut back by 6 bases and J by 2 bases. The CDR3 is made up of 14 amino acids.

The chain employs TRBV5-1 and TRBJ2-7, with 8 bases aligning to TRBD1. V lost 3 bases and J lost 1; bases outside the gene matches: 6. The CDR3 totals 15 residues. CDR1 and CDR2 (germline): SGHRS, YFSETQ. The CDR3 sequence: CASSSGQGGSYEQYF. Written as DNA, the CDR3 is TGCGCCAGCAGCTCCGGACAGGGAGGATCCTACGAGCAGTACTTC.